This T cell receptor beta chain was observed in a study of STAT5B mutations in CD4+ large granular lymphocyte leukemia. The overall study: Among healthy donors, a particular HLA allele went with more CDR3 'QG' motifs. Study results and limitations: 8/27 top patient clones versus 2/35 control clones were TRBV06-family.

TCRdb's table, derived via immunoSEQ multiplex PCR, lists solely in-frame clones and lacks some. The data hold tens of thousands of clones, with 87% observed a single time. The CDR3 sequence is 15 residues long. Germline values: CDR1 SGHDN, CDR2 FVKESK. Trimming removed 4 bases at V and 4 bases at J, with 13 bases between. Details on this clone: The antigen remains unidentified.

This clonotype was sampled from a human donor in good health. The gene calls are TRBV14 and TRBJ2-2; possible D gene TRBD1, 6 bases. Sample: CD4+ T cells from blood buffy coats. In DNA, the CDR3 is TGTGCCAGCAGCCTAGATCTCAGGGGCACCGGGGAGCTGTTTTTT. It yields the protein CASSLDLRGTGELFF. Full variable domain (remainder filled in from reference TRBV14 and TRBJ2-2): EAGVTQFPSHSVIEKGQTVTLRCDPISGHDNLYWYRRVMGKEIKFLLHFVKESKQDESGMPNNRFLAERTGGTYSTLKVQPAELEDSGVYFCASSLDLRGTGELFFGEGSRLTVL.